What follows are 13 T cell receptor beta chains derived from one specimen sequenced in a study of cytomegalovirus exposure and HLA in healthy donors. In the PCR, 60 Vbeta and 13 Jbeta primers were used. Repertoires were generated with immunoSEQ multiplex PCR, while TCRdb's copy carries only in-frame clones and drops some. The profile shows 85,000 to 130,000 clones, 65% to 80% of them singletons. The sample comprised PBMCs. The origin of the receptors is a man in his sixties in good health and CMV-seronegative.

The chain uses TRBV28 and TRBJ1-1; D is perhaps TRBD1 (5 bases). Germline CDR1 MDHEN, CDR2 SYDVKM. The CDR3 length is 16 residues. V lost 0 bases and J 4 bases, leaving 15 bases between the germline ends. The DNA for the CDR3 is TGTGCCAGCAGTTTATGGAGTCCGGGGGTGAGCACTGAAGCTTTCTTT. Translated, it gives CASSLWSPGVSTEAFF.

This clone was observed a handful of times. The rearrangement uses TRBV6-5 and TRBJ1-1; tentative D call: TRBD1 (5 bases). V lost 7 bases to trimming and J lost 0 bases, with 12 bases between them. Germline values: CDR1 MNHEY, CDR2 SVGAGI. There are 14 residues in the CDR3. CDR3 bases: TGTGCCAGCAAGAACTACAGGCTGAACACTGAAGCTTTCTTT. It specifies CASKNYRLNTEAFF.

This chain joins TRBV2 and TRBJ2-1; D not certain. The CDR3 runs to 11 residues. V was shortened by 5 bases and J by 4 bases, with 3 bases between the two germline ends. The germline gives CDR1 SNHLY, CDR2 FYNNEI. The CDR3 sequence is CASSYYNEQFF. In DNA, the CDR3 is TGTGCCAGCAGTTATTACAATGAGCAGTTCTTC. The full variable domain, completed using reference TRBV2 and TRBJ2-1, is EPEVTQTPSHQVTQMGQEVILRCVPISNHLYFYWYRQILGQKVEFLVSFYNNEISEKSEIFDDQFSVERPDGSNFTLKIRSTKLEDSAMYFCASSYYNEQFFGPGTRLTVL.

Comments on this clone: One end of the junction varies from germline; a read error may be responsible. CDR3 region: CASSQGGDSNQLQHF. CDR3 DNA sequence: TGTGCCAGCAGCCAAGGGGGGGATAGCAATCAGCTCCAGCATTTT. The rearrangement uses TRBV28 and TRBJ1-5; maybe TRBD1 (6 bases). This CDR3 contains 15 residues. CDR1 is MDHEN, CDR2 SYDVKM, per germline. Full variable domain (rest looked up from reference TRBV28 and TRBJ1-5): DVKVTQSSRYLVKRTGEKVFLECVQDMDHENMFWYRQDPGLGLRLIYFSYDVKMKEKGDIPEGYSVSREKKERFSLILESASTNQTSMYLCASSQGGDSNQLQHFGDGTRLSIL.

The genes are TRBV6-1 and TRBJ2-7; the match to TRBD1 covers 7 bases. V was pared by 3 bases and J by 4 bases, with 0 bases of the junction left unmatched. CDR1 and CDR2 (germline): MNHNS, SASEGT. The CDR3 loop spans 12 amino acids. The DNA for the CDR3 is TGTGCCAGCAGTGAGACAGGGTACGAGCAGTACGTC. It translates to CASSETGYEQYV.

V gene TRBV18 combines with J gene TRBJ2-2; 7 nucleotides agree with TRBD1. CDR3 length: 15 residues. V shed 3 bases and J 0 bases; nucleotides not matched to a gene: 1. The germline V gene encodes CDR1 KGHSH and CDR2 LQKENI. CDR3 residues: CASSPGTANTGELFF. DNA for the CDR3: TGTGCCAGCTCACCGGGGACAGCGAACACCGGGGAGCTGTTTTTT. Full variable domain (missing parts from reference TRBV18 and TRBJ2-2): NAGVMQNPRHLVRRRGQEARLRCSPMKGHSHVYWYRQLPEEGLKFMVYLQKENIIDESGMPKERFSAEFPKEGPSILRIQQVVRGDSAAYFCASSPGTANTGELFFGEGSRLTVL.

This clone showed up just once. The V gene is TRBV6-1, the J gene TRBJ1-2; D remains ambiguous. The ends were cut back, 1 base at V and 2 bases at J, with 8 bases in the middle. Germline loops: CDR1 MNHNS, CDR2 SASEGT. The CDR3 has 14 amino acids. The CDR3 sequence: CASSEGTENYGYTF. The DNA of the CDR3 is TGTGCCAGCAGTGAAGGTACAGAAAACTATGGCTACACCTTC.

V and J are TRBV9 and TRBJ1-1; D is uncertain. The germline V gene encodes CDR1 SGDLS and CDR2 YYNGEE. V lost 3 bases and J 0 bases, leaving 15 bases between the germline ends. The CDR3 consists of 16 residues. The CDR3 region has the DNA TGTGCCAGCAGCGAGAGTTTGTCGGGAATGAACACTGAAGCTTTCTTT. Its protein is CASSESLSGMNTEAFF.

This clone was counted a single time. The chain combines TRBV5-1 with TRBJ1-1, with 9 bases matching TRBD1. Germline V gene data show CDR1 as SGHRS and CDR2 as YFSETQ. V trimming: 4 bases; J trimming: 0 bases; junction bases outside the gene matches: 7. This CDR3 has 16 amino acids. Here the CDR3 DNA reads TGCGCCAGCAGCCTAACAGGGGGCGAAATGAACACTGAAGCTTTCTTT. Its protein product is CASSLTGGEMNTEAFF.

This chain links TRBV7-2 with TRBJ1-1, with D possibly being TRBD1 (5 bases). V lost 5 bases, J lost 3 bases, and 16 bases lay in between. Germline V lookup: CDR1 SGHTA, CDR2 FQGNSA. This CDR3 spans 15 amino acids. The CDR3 DNA sequence: TGTGCCAGCAGCGTACTTTCCGACAGTTACACTGAAGCTTTCTTT. It codes for CASSVLSDSYTEAFF.

The V gene is TRBV2, the J gene TRBJ2-1; possible D gene TRBD2, 5 bases. Germline lookup yields CDR1 SNHLY and CDR2 FYNNEI. Trimming stripped 0 bases from V and 9 bases from J, with 12 bases between. CDR3 length equals 14 residues. The CDR3 reads CASSEAYGDGEQFF. The DNA for the CDR3 is TGTGCCAGCAGTGAAGCGTACGGGGATGGTGAGCAGTTCTTC.

The rearrangement uses TRBV7-6 and TRBJ2-5; D is uncertain. CDR1 and CDR2 from the germline V gene are SGHVS and FNYEAQ. V lost 2 bases and J 1 base, leaving 11 bases between the germline ends. CDR3 size: 15 residues. In DNA form, the CDR3 reads TGTGCCAGCAGCTTACTAGTGCCTCCCCAAGAGACCCAGTACTTC. This sequence encodes CASSLLVPPQETQYF. Combining the CDR3 with reference TRBV7-6 and TRBJ2-5 gives the whole variable domain GAGVSQSPRYKVTKRGQDVALRCDPISGHVSLYWYRQALGQGPEFLTYFNYEAQQDKSGLPNDRFSAERPEGSISTLTIQRTEQRDSAMYRCASSLLVPPQETQYFGPGTRLLVL.

This clone was seen a few times. Other DNA variants within this sample encode the same CDR3. The chain links TRBV7-2 to TRBJ2-3; 8 bases are a match to TRBD2. Germline CDR1 is SGHTA and CDR2 is FQGNSA. CDR3 length equals 12 residues. The V and J ends lost 5 bases and 6 bases, in that order; junction bases with no gene match: 1. The CDR3 nucleotides are TGTGCCAGCAGCCCGGGAGGGGATACGCAGTATTTT. Its protein product is CASSPGGDTQYF.